A single T cell receptor (beta chain) is shown here with its context. Its antigen remains undetermined. The sample holds no much larger clone one base away, and base qualities are not on file. TCRbeta CDR3 regions were amplified from genomic DNA using the immunoSEQ Assay, a bias-controlled multiplex PCR. The original methods were these. Within the assay, amplification of reference gene primers was used to estimate how many nucleated cells each sample contained. To quantify the absolute abundance of each unique TCRbeta CDR3 rearrangement, sequence reads were collapsed and filtered. For each sample, productive Simpson clonality was calculated by taking the square root of Simpson's diversity index across productive rearrangements. The immuneACCESS repertoire file appears here via TCRdb, limited to in-frame rearrangements. These files lack a portion of the clones; in checked studies, under half of the deficit traces to unresolved V genes, and the cause of the others is not known. That table supplies the V and J calls and clone size; D and trimming were determined from the DNA. A total of some 290,000 clones appear in this sample, around 90% of them only once. The ten most abundant clones make up around 0.96% of the sample.

At one collaborating source in Seattle, patients were enrolled during active infection and were followed longitudinally through the course of disease. Whole blood was collected in K2EDTA tubes by collaborating institutions according to the institutions' own protocols. Collaborator samples were shipped for TCRbeta analysis as frozen whole blood, isolated PBMCs, or DNA extracted from either sample type. This specimen belongs to a study of blood T cell repertoires in COVID-19 (dated by TCRdb to the early 2020s). Looking at the study overall: The collaborator samples originated in the United States, Italy and Spain and spanned the acute and convalescent phases of COVID-19. The prospective study material was composed of cDNA or gDNA derived from T cells, B-cell-depleted T cells, or PBMCs. The dataset comprised deeply sampled blood TCRbeta repertoires from subjects exposed to, actively infected with, or recovered from COVID-19. The repertoires were released in a freely available public database intended as a resource for research on the immune response to SARS-CoV-2. The samples were drawn from the first 160 participants of the ongoing ImmuneRACE study and from over a thousand subjects provided by 6 global collaborators. The sample metadata nearly always contained a de-identified subject ID, COVID-19 status, age in years and sex. Where available, HLA class I and class II types were obtained from metadata supplied by the sample provider rather than from assay-based typing.

The research as a whole found: How much clinical and demographic metadata was included differed by source and by participant, and the metadata was provided uncurated.

The sequence derives from a woman aged 40 to 50 with COVID-19, enrolled during active disease. The source material was peripheral blood.

The CDR3 reads CATSTGQNLYGYTF. DNA sequence: TGCGCCACCTCGACAGGGCAAAACCTCTATGGCTACACCTTC. The sequence joins TRBV5-1 to TRBJ1-2; 7 bases in between match TRBD1. After removal of 9 bases from V and 4 bases from J, the junction retains 12 bases not matched to a gene. From the germline V gene, CDR1 is SGHRS and CDR2 is YFSETQ. The CDR3 contains 14 residues, cysteine and phenylalanine counted. Of all the DNA, just the CDR3 is kept, 42 bases in frame from base 1.